This T cell receptor beta chain was obtained from a study of breast tumors, draining lymph nodes, adjacent tissues. Points from the study as a whole: Tumor repertoires ranked between lymph nodes and nontumor tissue in diversity, with V and J gene preferences. Luminal-like breast cancer showed significantly higher tumor–nontumor repertoire similarity than basal-like. Findings are consistent with lymph node origin and intratumoral expansion of most tumor T cells.

Germline lookup yields CDR1 MNHNY and CDR2 SVGAGI (reference sequence). This CDR3 contains 17 residues. With V trimmed by 2 bases and J by 5 bases, 4 bases remained unmatched. Samples came from axillary lymph nodes draining the breast cancer. Each CDR3 protein is one row after TCRdb ran MiXCR on the multiplex PCR reads. Among approximately 130,000 distinct CDR3 sequences listed, around 21% were seen once. This clonotype came up many times. The target antigen is unknown. The receptor comes from a female donor with breast cancer. Some clones in this sample may be carry-over from other donors' samples. Sequencing was performed on axillary lymph node tissue. The V and J genes are TRBV6-6 and TRBJ2-1; 15 bases map to TRBD2. CDR3 in DNA: TGTGCCAGCAGTTACGGGACTAGCGGGAGGAGAAACAATGAGCAGTTCTTC. It translates to CASSYGTSGRRNNEQFF.